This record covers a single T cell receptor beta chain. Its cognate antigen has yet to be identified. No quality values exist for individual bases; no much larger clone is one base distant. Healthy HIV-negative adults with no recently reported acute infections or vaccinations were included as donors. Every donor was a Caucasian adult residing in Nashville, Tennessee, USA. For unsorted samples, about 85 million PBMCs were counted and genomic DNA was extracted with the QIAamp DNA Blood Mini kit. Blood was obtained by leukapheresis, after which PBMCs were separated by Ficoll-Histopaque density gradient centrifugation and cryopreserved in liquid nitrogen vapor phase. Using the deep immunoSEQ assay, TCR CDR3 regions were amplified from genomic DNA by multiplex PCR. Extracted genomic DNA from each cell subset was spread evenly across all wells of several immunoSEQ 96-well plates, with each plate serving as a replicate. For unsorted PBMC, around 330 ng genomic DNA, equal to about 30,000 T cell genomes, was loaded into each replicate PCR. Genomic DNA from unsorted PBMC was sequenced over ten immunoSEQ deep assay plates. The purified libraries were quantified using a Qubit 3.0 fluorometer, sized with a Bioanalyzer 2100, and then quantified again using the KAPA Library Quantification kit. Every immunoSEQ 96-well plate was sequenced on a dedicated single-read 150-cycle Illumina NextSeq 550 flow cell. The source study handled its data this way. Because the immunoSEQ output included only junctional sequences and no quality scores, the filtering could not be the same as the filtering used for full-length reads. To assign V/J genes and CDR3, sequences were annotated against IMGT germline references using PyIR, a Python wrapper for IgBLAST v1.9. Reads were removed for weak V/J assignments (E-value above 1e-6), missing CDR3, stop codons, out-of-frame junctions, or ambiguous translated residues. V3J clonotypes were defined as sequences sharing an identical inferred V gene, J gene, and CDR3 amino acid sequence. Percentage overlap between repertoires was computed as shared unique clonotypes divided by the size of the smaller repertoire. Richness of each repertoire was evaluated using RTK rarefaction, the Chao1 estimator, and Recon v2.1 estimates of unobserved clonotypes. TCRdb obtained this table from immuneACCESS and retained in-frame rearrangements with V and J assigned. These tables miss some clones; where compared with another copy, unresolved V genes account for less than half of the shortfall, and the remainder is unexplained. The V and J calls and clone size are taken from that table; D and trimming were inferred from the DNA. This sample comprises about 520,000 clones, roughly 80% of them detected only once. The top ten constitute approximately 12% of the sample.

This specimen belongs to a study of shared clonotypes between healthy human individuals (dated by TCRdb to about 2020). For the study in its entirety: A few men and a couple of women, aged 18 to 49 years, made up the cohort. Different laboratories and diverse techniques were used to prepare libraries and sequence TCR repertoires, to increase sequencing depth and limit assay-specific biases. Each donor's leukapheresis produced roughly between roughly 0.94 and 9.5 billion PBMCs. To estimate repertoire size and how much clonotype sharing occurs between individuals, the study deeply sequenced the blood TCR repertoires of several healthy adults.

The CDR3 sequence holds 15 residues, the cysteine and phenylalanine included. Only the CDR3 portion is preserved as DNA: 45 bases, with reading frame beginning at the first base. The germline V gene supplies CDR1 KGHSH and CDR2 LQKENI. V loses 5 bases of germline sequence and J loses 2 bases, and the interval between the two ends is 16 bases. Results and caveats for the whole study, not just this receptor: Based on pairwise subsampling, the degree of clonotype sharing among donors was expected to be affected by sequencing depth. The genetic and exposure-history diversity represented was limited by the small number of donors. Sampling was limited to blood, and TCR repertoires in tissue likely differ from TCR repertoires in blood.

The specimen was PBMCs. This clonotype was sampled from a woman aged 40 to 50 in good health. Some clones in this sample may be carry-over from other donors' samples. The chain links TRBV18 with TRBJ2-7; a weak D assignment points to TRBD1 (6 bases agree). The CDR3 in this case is CASSAPNRAPYEQYF. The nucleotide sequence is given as TGTGCCAGCTCAGCCCCGAACAGGGCGCCCTACGAGCAGTACTTC. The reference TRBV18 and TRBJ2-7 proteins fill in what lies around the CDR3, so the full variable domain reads NAGVMQNPRHLVRRRGQEARLRCSPMKGHSHVYWYRQLPEEGLKFMVYLQKENIIDESGMPKERFSAEFPKEGPSILRIQQVVRGDSAAYFCASSAPNRAPYEQYFGPGTRLTVT.